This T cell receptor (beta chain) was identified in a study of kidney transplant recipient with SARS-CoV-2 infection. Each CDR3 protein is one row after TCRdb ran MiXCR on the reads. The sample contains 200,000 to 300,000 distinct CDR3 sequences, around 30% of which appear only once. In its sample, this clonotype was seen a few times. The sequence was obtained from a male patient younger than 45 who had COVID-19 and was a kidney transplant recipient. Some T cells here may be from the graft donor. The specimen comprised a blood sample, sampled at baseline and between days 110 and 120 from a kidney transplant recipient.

The CDR3 region has the DNA TGTGCCAGCAGCCAGGGCGGGGGCGCAGATACGCAGTATTTT. It is translated as CASSQGGGADTQYF. The genes are TRBV3-2 and TRBJ2-3; the table gives TRBD1 as D, unverified against the DNA. TRBV3-2 counts as a pseudogene. The CDR3 length is 14 residues.